What follows are 14 T cell receptor beta chains derived from one specimen sequenced in a study of regulatory T cells in long-lasting Graves disease. Sequencing libraries for TCR beta were prepared with iRepertoire HTBI primers and Arm-PCR of CDR3 regions. TCRdb processed the multiplex PCR reads anew with MiXCR; each CDR3 protein has one entry. The profile shows 400,000 to 550,000 distinct CDR3 sequences, about a sixth of them singletons. Time point here: newly diagnosed GD, antithyroid drugs for less than 3 months. Making the TCR library involved RNA that had been extracted from PBMCs. The sample also formed part of further work on T cells in Graves' hyperthyroidism and ophthalmopathy.

Sequenced material: peripheral blood mononuclear cells (PBMCs), taken at new diagnosis, from a patient treated with antithyroid drugs. These TCRs come from a woman in her twenties or thirties with Graves disease.

This clonotype was observed a few times. This rearrangement joins TRBV9 to TRBJ2-3, with TRBD2 identical over 11 bases. Germline V gene data show CDR1 as SGDLS and CDR2 as YYNGEE. J was trimmed by 4 bases and V by 3 bases; bases with no gene match: 7. The CDR3 spans 16 residues. In DNA form, the CDR3 reads TGTGCCAGCAGCGCAAAACTAGCGGGAGTTGCAGATACGCAGTATTTT. This sequence encodes CASSAKLAGVADTQYF.

This clonotype was observed many times. This rearrangement joins TRBV7-2 to TRBJ2-7; possibly TRBD1 or TRBD2 for D (5 bases each). There are 16 residues in the CDR3. Trimming removed 1 base at V and 0 bases at J, with 13 bases between. Germline CDR1 reads SGHTA; CDR2 reads FQGNSA. DNA of the CDR3: TGTGCCAGCAGCTTAGTGAGCGAGGGGTTCTCCTACGAGCAGTACTTC. Its translation is CASSLVSEGFSYEQYF.

V is TRBV10-1 and J is TRBJ2-1; 9 bases align to TRBD2. There are 15 residues in the CDR3. CDR1 and CDR2 (germline): WNHNN, SYGVQD (reference sequence). Trimming took 6 bases from V and 12 from J; bases not matched to a gene: 15. As DNA, the CDR3 is TGCGCCAGCAGCATGACTAGCGGCCCCGCTATCGGGCAGTTCTTC. Translated, it gives CASSMTSGPAIGQFF.

V gene TRBV29-1 combines with J gene TRBJ1-5; 7 nucleotides align to TRBD1. This CDR3 comprises 13 residues. Germline trimming cut 6 bases from V and 3 bases from J; bases unmatched to any gene: 5. Germline CDR1 SQVTM, CDR2 ANQGSEA. The CDR3 bases are TGCAGCGTGCAGGGGGGGGTCAATCAGCCCCAGCATTTT. Protein sequence: CSVQGGVNQPQHF.

This clonotype has just a few counts. This chain uses TRBV5-4 with TRBJ1-2, with 12 bases identical to TRBD1. The CDR3 consists of 14 residues. CDR1 and CDR2 from the germline V gene are SGHNT and YYREEE (reference sequence). V trimming: 4 bases; J trimming: 5 bases; junction bases outside the gene matches: 3. CDR3 sequence: CASSPGQGAYGYTF. In nucleotides, the CDR3 is TGTGCCAGCAGCCCGGGACAGGGGGCTTATGGCTACACCTTC.

The chain joins TRBV4-1 to TRBJ1-4; maybe TRBD1 (5 bases). Germline V gene data show CDR1 as MGHRA and CDR2 as YSYEKL. CDR3 length: 12 amino acids. Deletions cut 8 bases from V and 12 bases from J, with 16 bases between. The CDR3 nucleotides read TGCGCCAGCGGGGTCGGGACTGGGGAACTGTTTTTT. This encodes CASGVGTGELFF.

This clonotype came up a few times. The chain combines TRBV19 with TRBJ1-5; the match to TRBD1 covers 7 bases. V gave up 1 base and J gave up 4 bases; unmatched junction bases: 13. This CDR3 has 18 residues. Germline CDR1 LNHDA, CDR2 SQIVND (reference sequence). CDR3: CASSIGFPRGGRNQPQHF. CDR3 DNA: TGTGCCAGTAGTATAGGATTTCCAAGAGGGGGCCGGAATCAGCCCCAGCATTTT. Based on the CDR3 plus reference TRBV19 and TRBJ1-5, the full variable domain is DGGITQSPKYLFRKEGQNVTLSCEQNLNHDAMYWYRQDPGQGLRLIYYSQIVNDFQKGDIAEGYSVSREKKESFPLTVTSAQKNPTAFYLCASSIGFPRGGRNQPQHFGDGTRLSIL.

The sample holds a few counts of this clonotype. The chain couples TRBV10-3 to TRBJ2-7; 13 bases fit TRBD2. V trimming: 0 bases; J trimming: 1 base; junction bases outside the gene matches: 0. The CDR3 totals 16 residues. Germline-derived CDR1 and CDR2 are ENHRY and SYGVKD. In DNA form, the CDR3 reads TGTGCCATCAGTGAGTCGGGACTAGCGGGATCCTACGAGCAGTACTTC. Residues: CAISESGLAGSYEQYF.

This clonotype came up many times. The chain carries TRBV7-2 and TRBJ2-1, with TRBD2 matching over 12 bases. CDR3 size: 14 residues. V was clipped by 5 bases and J by 12 bases; unmatched bases: 8. Germline CDR1 is SGHTA and CDR2 is FQGNSA. CDR3 residues: CASSAGLAGSRQFF. The CDR3 DNA reads TGTGCCAGCAGCGCAGGACTAGCGGGGTCGAGGCAGTTCTTC.

This clonotype was seen a handful of times. The chain is built from TRBV5-1 and TRBJ2-3; 7 positions match TRBD1. CDR1 is SGHRS and CDR2 is YFSETQ in the germline V gene. V was pared by 0 bases and J by 2 bases, with 6 bases of the junction left unmatched. This CDR3 is built from 16 residues. The CDR3, as DNA: TGCGCCAGCAGCTTGGCCCGGGACAGTTTCACAGATACGCAGTATTTT. It translates to CASSLARDSFTDTQYF.

In this sample, this clonotype turned up many times. The genes are TRBV20-1 and TRBJ2-7; D is possibly TRBD2 (6 bases). V shed 5 bases and J shed 4 bases, with 15 bases lying between them. Germline CDR1 and CDR2: DFQATT and SNEGSKA (reference sequence). The CDR3 loop spans 13 amino acids. CDR3 protein: CSALKRGNYEQYF. The CDR3 DNA follows: TGCAGTGCTCTCAAACGGGGGAATTACGAGCAGTACTTC.

Many counts were recorded for this clonotype. The V call is TRBV27, the J call TRBJ1-6, with D possibly TRBD1 on 6 matching bases. V was shortened by 3 bases and J by 6 bases, with 12 bases between the two germline ends. Germline V lookup: CDR1 MNHEY, CDR2 SMNVEV (reference sequence). The CDR3 is 15 residues long. CDR3 DNA: TGTGCCAGCAGTTTCAAAGGACAGACTAATTCACCCCTCCACTTT. The encoded protein is CASSFKGQTNSPLHF.

Regarding this clonotype: Possible read error: a much larger clone is one base away. The V and J genes are TRBV7-9 and TRBJ2-1, with 8 bases matching TRBD1. The CDR3 contains 12 residues. In germline, CDR1 is SEHNR, CDR2 FQNEAQ (reference sequence). V lost 11 bases, J lost 9 bases, and 9 bases stayed unmatched. CDR3 nucleotides: TGTGCCTCCAGGGGGCAGGCCTGTGAGCAGTTCTTC. This encodes CASRGQACEQFF.

The V call is TRBV12-3 or TRBV12-4, the J call TRBJ2-1, with TRBD2 matching over 10 bases. The J segment lost 2 bases and the V segment lost 9 bases, leaving 7 bases of the junction unmatched. The length of the CDR3 is 15 residues. The CDR3 spells CASVAGGAPYNEQFF. CDR3 nucleotides: TGTGCCAGTGTAGCGGGAGGTGCCCCCTACAATGAGCAGTTCTTC.